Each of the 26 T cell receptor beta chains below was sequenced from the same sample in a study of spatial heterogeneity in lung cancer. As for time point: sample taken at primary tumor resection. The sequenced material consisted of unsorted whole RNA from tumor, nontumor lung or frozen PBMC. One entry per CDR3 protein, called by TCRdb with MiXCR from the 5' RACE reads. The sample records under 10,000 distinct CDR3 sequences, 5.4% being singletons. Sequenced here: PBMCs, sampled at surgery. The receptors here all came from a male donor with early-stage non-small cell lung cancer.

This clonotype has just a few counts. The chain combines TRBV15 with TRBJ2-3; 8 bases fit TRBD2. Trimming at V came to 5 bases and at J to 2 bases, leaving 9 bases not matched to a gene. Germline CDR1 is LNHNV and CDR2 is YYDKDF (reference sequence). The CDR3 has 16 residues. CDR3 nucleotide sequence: TGTGCCACCAGCCCCCGCGGGGGGCCCTACACAGATACGCAGTATTTT. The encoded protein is CATSPRGGPYTDTQYF.

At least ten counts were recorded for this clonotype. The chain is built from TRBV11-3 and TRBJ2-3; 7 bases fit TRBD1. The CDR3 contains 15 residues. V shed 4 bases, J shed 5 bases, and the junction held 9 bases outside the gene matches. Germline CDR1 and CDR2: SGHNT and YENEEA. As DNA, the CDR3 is TGTGCCAGCAGCTCCTCAGGACAGGTTGGAGATACGCAGTATTTT. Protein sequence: CASSSSGQVGDTQYF.

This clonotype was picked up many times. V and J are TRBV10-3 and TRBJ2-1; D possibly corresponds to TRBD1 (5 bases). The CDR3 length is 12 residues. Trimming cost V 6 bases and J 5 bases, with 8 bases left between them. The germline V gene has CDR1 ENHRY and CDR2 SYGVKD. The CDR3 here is CAIRQADNEQFF. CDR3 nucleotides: TGTGCCATCAGACAGGCTGACAATGAGCAGTTCTTC.

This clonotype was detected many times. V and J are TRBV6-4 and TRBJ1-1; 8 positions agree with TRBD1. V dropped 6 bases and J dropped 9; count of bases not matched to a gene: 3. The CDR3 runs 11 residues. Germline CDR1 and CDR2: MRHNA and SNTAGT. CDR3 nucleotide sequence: TGTGCCAGCAGAAGGACAGGGAAAGCTTTCTTT. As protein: CASRRTGKAFF.

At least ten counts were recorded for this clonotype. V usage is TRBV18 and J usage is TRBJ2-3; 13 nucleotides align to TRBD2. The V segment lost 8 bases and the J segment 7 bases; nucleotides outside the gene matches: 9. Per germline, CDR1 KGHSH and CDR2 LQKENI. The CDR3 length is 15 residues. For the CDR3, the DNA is TGTGCCAGCCAACGGACTAGCGGGGGTGATCATACGCAGTATTTT. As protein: CASQRTSGGDHTQYF.

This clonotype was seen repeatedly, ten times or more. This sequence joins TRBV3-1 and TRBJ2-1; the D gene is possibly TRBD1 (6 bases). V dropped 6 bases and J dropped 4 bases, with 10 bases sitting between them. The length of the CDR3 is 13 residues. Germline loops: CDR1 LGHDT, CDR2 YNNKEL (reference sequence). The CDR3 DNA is TGTGCCAGCAGTGAGGGGGTATACAATGAGCAGTTCTTC. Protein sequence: CASSEGVYNEQFF.

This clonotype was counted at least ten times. CDR3 residues: CASTTDTNYGYTF. CDR3 DNA sequence: TGTGCCAGTACCACAGACACAAACTATGGCTACACCTTC. This chain joins TRBV19 and TRBJ1-2; unclear D gene. The V gene lost 7 bases and the J gene lost 2 bases, with 11 bases spanning the gap. Germline lookup yields CDR1 LNHDA and CDR2 SQIVND (reference sequence). CDR3 length equals 13 residues.

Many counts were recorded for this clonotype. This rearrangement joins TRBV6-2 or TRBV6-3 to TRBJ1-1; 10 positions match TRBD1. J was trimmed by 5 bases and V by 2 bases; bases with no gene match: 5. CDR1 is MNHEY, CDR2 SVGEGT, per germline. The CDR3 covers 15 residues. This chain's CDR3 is CASSYAGQGHTEAFF. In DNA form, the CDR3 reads TGTGCCAGCAGTTACGCGGGACAGGGGCATACTGAAGCTTTCTTT.

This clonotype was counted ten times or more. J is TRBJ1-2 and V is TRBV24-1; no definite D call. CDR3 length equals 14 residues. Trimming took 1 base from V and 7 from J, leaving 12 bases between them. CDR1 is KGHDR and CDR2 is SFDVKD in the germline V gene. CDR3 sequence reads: CATSDFNRAAGYTF. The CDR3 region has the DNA TGTGCCACCAGTGATTTCAACAGAGCGGCTGGCTACACCTTC.

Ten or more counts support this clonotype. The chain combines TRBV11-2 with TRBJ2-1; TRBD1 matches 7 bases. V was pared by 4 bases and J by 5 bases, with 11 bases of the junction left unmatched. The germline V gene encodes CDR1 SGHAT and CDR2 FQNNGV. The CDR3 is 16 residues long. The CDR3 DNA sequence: TGTGCCAGCAGCTCCGTACAGGGGAATCATAACAATGAGCAGTTCTTC. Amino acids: CASSSVQGNHNNEQFF.

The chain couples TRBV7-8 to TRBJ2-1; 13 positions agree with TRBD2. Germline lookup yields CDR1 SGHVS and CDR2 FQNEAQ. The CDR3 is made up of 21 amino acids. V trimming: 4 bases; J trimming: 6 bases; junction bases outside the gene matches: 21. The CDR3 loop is CASSSPPGAGLAGTRGNEQFF. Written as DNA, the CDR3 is TGTGCCAGCAGCTCCCCCCCCGGTGCGGGACTAGCGGGAACTCGAGGCAATGAGCAGTTCTTC. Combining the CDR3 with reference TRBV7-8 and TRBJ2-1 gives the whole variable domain GAGVSQSPRYKVAKRGQDVALRCDPISGHVSLFWYQQALGQGPEFLTYFQNEAQLDKSGLPSDRFFAERPEGSVSTLKIQRTQQEDSAVYLCASSSPPGAGLAGTRGNEQFFGPGTRLTVL.

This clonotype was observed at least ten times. DNA of the CDR3: TGTGCCATCAGTGATCGGCCGAACCAAGAGACCCAGTACTTC. It specifies CAISDRPNQETQYF. The rearrangement joins TRBV10-3 to TRBJ2-5; D is ambiguous. The CDR3 consists of 14 residues. Germline CDR1 reads ENHRY; CDR2 reads SYGVKD. Trimming left V 3 bases short and J 0 bases short, with 8 bases between.

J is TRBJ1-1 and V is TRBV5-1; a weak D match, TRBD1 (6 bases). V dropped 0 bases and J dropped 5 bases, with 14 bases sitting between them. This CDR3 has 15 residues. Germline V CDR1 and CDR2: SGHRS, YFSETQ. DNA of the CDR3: TGCGCCAGCAGCTTGGAGGCGGGGGCTGAGACTGAAGCTTTCTTT. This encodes CASSLEAGAETEAFF.

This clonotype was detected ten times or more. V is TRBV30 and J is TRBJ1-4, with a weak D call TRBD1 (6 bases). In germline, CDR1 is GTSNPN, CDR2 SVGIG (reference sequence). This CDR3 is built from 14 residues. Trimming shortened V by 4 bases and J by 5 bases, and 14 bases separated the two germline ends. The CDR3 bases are TGTGCCTGGACGACACAGGGAACAAATGAAAAACTGTTTTTT. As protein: CAWTTQGTNEKLFF.

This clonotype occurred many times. This chain's CDR3 is CASTQGGYYGYTF. The CDR3 nucleotides are TGTGCCAGCACTCAGGGGGGGTACTATGGCTACACCTTC. This chain connects TRBV9 to TRBJ1-2, with 7 nucleotides matching TRBD1. The CDR3 contains 13 residues. CDR1 and CDR2 (germline): SGDLS, YYNGEE. Losses at the gene ends were 6 bases for V and 3 bases for J; bases not matched to a gene: 5.

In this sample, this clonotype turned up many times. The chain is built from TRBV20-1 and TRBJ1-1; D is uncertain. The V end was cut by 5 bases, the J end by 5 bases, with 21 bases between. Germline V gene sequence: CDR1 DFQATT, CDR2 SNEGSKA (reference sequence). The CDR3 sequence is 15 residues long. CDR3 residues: CSAYTGWRAGTEAFF. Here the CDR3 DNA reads TGCAGTGCTTACACGGGATGGCGGGCCGGGACTGAAGCTTTCTTT.

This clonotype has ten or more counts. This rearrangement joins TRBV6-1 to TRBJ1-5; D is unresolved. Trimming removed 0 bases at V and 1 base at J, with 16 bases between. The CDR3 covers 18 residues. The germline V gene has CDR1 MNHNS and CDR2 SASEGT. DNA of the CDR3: TGTGCCAGCAGTGAAGCCGGGGATATATATGGGAGCAATCAGCCCCAGCATTTT. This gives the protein CASSEAGDIYGSNQPQHF.

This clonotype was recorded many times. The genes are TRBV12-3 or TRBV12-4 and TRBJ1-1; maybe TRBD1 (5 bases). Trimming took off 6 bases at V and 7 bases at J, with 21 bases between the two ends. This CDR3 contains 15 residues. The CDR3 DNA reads TGTGCCAGCAGGGGAGGGCGTAGGGGTACCTTTGAAGCTTTCTTT. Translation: CASRGGRRGTFEAFF.

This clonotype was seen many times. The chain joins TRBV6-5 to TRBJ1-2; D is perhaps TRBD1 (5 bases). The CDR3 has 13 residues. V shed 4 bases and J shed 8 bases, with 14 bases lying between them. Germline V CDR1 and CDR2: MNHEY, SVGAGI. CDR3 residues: CASSSAGAGGYTF. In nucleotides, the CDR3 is TGTGCCAGCAGTTCCGCCGGGGCGGGGGGCTACACCTTC.

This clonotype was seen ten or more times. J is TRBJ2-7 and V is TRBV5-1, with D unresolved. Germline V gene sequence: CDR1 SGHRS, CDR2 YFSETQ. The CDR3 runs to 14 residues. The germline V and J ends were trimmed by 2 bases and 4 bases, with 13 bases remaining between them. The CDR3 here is CASSFVTPTYEQYF. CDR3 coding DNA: TGCGCCAGCAGCTTCGTGACACCAACGTACGAGCAGTACTTC. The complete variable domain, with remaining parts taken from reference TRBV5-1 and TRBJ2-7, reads KAGVTQTPRYLIKTRGQQVTLSCSPISGHRSVSWYQQTPGQGLQFLFEYFSETQRNKGNFPGRFSGRQFSNSRSEMNVSTLELGDSALYLCASSFVTPTYEQYFGPGTRLTVT.

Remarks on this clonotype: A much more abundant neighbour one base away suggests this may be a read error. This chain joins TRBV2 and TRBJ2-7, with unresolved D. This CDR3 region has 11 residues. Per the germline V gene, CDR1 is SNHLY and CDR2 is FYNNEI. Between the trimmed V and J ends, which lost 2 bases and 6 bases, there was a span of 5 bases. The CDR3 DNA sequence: TGTGCCAGCAGTGAAATACGCGAGCAGTACTTC. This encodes CASSEIREQYF.

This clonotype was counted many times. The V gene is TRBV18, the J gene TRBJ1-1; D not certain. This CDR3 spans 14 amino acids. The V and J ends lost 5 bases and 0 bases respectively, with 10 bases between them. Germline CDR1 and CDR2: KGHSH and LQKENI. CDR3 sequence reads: CASSTLRVNTEAFF. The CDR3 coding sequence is TGTGCCAGCTCAACACTGCGGGTGAACACTGAAGCTTTCTTT. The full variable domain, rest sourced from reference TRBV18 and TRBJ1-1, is NAGVMQNPRHLVRRRGQEARLRCSPMKGHSHVYWYRQLPEEGLKFMVYLQKENIIDESGMPKERFSAEFPKEGPSILRIQQVVRGDSAAYFCASSTLRVNTEAFFGQGTRLTVV.

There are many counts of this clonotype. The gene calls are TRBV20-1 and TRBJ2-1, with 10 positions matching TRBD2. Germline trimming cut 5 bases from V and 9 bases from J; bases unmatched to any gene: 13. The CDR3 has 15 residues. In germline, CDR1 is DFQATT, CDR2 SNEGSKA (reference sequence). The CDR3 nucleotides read TGCAGTGCTGTAGGACTAGCGGAGCCAAGGCGTGAGCAGTTCTTC. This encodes CSAVGLAEPRREQFF.

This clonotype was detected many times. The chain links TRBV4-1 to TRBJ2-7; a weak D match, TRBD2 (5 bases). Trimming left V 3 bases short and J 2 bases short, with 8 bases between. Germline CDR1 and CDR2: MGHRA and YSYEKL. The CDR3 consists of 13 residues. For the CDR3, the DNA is TGCGCCAGCAGCCACCCCGGGGCCTACGAGCAGTACTTC. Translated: CASSHPGAYEQYF.

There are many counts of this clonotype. CDR3 nucleotide sequence: TGCGCCAGCAGCCCGGAGGGTAGCGGGATAACCTACAATGAGCAGTTCTTC. Translated, it gives CASSPEGSGITYNEQFF. This sequence joins TRBV4-1 and TRBJ2-1; TRBD2 matches 8 bases. The CDR3 is 17 residues long. Trimming cost V 4 bases and J 2 bases; bases outside gene matches: 10. In germline, CDR1 is MGHRA, CDR2 YSYEKL.

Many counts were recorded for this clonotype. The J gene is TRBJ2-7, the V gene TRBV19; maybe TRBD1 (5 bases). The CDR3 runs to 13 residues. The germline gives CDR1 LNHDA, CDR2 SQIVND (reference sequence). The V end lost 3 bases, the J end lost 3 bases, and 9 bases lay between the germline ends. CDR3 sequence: CASSIQGGYEQYF. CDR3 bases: TGTGCCAGTAGTATCCAGGGTGGCTACGAGCAGTACTTC.